This is a list of T cell receptor beta chains from one sample in a study of T-cell memory formation after mild COVID-19. MiXCR, applied by TCRdb to the 5' RACE reads, yields one record per CDR3 protein. Altogether 130,000 to 150,000 distinct CDR3 sequences are present, 15% to 20% being singletons, with the ten largest covering 2% to 2.5%. Sequenced: PBMCs or a T cell subset sorted from them (not recorded which). These TCRs come from an adult woman who had mild COVID-19 (a few samples of this study predate the infection). Cell type and time point are not known. Both conserved end residues are part of each CDR3. A D gene is named only where the DNA matches it firmly. The size entry is marked missing in some rows and otherwise reads once, few, many or a size class.

V gene	J gene	clone size	D gene	CDR3 protein	CDR3 DNA
TRBV21-1	TRBJ2-7	NA	NA	CASSKAGVLGRSEQYF	TGTGCCAGCAGCAAAGCCGGGGTTTTGGGGCGAAGCGAGCAGTACTTC
TRBV6-1	TRBJ2-7	few	TRBD1	CASSDRTGGKNEQYF	TGTGCCAGCAGTGATAGGACAGGGGGAAAAAACGAGCAGTACTTC
TRBV4-1	TRBJ2-1	few	TRBD2	CASSQDAGLSYNEQFF	TGCGCCAGCAGCCAAGATGCGGGACTATCTTACAATGAGCAGTTCTTC
TRBV29-1	TRBJ2-1	few	TRBD2	CSVELTSFLDEQFF	TGCAGCGTTGAATTGACTAGCTTCCTAGATGAGCAGTTCTTC
TRBV7-2	TRBJ2-2	few	TRBD2	CASSLLGLAFFYNSNTGELFF	TGTGCCAGCAGCTTACTAGGACTAGCCTTCTTTTATAACTCGAACACCGGGGAGCTGTTTTTT
TRBV19	TRBJ2-2	NA	TRBD2	CARGGNTGELFF	TGTGCCCGGGGGGGAAACACCGGGGAGCTGTTTTTT
TRBV3-1	TRBJ2-5	few	NA	CASSQGGSGPEETQYF	TGTGCCAGCAGCCAAGGCGGAAGCGGACCAGAAGAGACCCAGTACTTC
TRBV29-1	TRBJ1-3	NA	NA	CSVAVSGNTIYF	TGCAGCGTTGCGGTCTCTGGAAACACCATATATTTT
TRBV7-9	TRBJ2-7	NA	TRBD1	CASSSDRGRREQYF	TGTGCCAGCAGCTCAGACAGGGGGCGGAGGGAGCAGTACTTC
TRBV5-1	TRBJ1-1	few	TRBD1	CASSVGTGSTEAFF	TGCGCCAGCAGCGTGGGGACAGGTTCCACTGAAGCTTTCTTT
TRBV29-1	TRBJ2-1	few	TRBD2	CSVRGALAGPYNEQFF	TGCAGCGTACGAGGGGCACTAGCGGGGCCCTACAATGAGCAGTTCTTC
TRBV10-3	TRBJ2-3	NA	NA	CAISGRDTQYF	TGTGCCATCAGTGGACGGGATACGCAGTATTTT
TRBV20-1	TRBJ1-2	few	NA	CSARDLSWIGGYTF	TGCAGTGCTAGAGATTTGAGTTGGATCGGTGGCTACACCTTC
TRBV24-1	TRBJ2-7	NA	TRBD1	CATSDSGTGVYEQYF	TGTGCCACCAGTGACTCCGGGACAGGGGTCTACGAGCAGTACTTC
TRBV20-1	TRBJ1-1	few	NA	CSARDLGGINTEAFF	TGCAGTGCTAGAGATCTTGGTGGCATAAACACTGAAGCTTTCTTT
TRBV15	TRBJ2-3	many	TRBD1	CATSRAGTGGSTQYF	TGTGCCACCAGCAGAGCCGGGACAGGGGGCTCTACGCAGTATTTT
TRBV19	TRBJ2-3	few	NA	CASSPERSTQYF	TGTGCCAGTAGCCCAGAAAGGTCCACGCAGTATTTT
TRBV7-2	TRBJ1-2	many	NA	CASSLAGGGLRIF	TGTGCCAGCAGCTTAGCCGGAGGGGGGCTCCGTATCTTC
TRBV4-3	TRBJ1-5	NA	NA	CASSHNRAVGQPQHF	TGCGCCAGCAGCCATAACAGGGCGGTAGGTCAGCCCCAGCATTTT
TRBV5-1	TRBJ1-1	NA	NA	CASSLWAIRPNTEAFF	TGCGCCAGCAGCTTGTGGGCCATACGACCGAACACTGAAGCTTTCTTT
TRBV29-1	TRBJ2-5	NA	NA	CSVERGGDQETQYF	TGCAGCGTTGAAAGGGGGGGGGATCAAGAGACCCAGTACTTC
TRBV18	TRBJ1-2	NA	NA	CASSPPENYGYTF	TGTGCCAGCTCACCACCGGAAAACTATGGCTACACCTTC
TRBV12-3/TRBV12-4	TRBJ1-5	few	TRBD1	CASSPGGNGQPQHF	TGTGCCAGCAGTCCAGGGGGGAACGGTCAGCCCCAGCATTTT
TRBV5-1	TRBJ2-1	NA	NA	CASSPTGDSYNEQFF	TGCGCCAGCAGCCCGACGGGAGACAGCTACAATGAGCAGTTCTTC
TRBV15	TRBJ2-2	NA	NA	CATSRDVGELFF	TGTGCCACCAGCAGAGATGTCGGGGAGCTGTTTTTT
TRBV24-1	TRBJ2-3	NA	NA	CATSDQNGFTDTQYF	TGTGCCACCAGTGATCAAAACGGATTTACAGATACGCAGTATTTT
TRBV7-9	TRBJ2-2	NA	TRBD1	CASSSPGGISAGELFF	TGTGCCAGCAGCTCACCAGGGGGTATATCGGCCGGGGAGCTGTTTTTT
TRBV7-9	TRBJ1-4	NA	NA	CASGADATNEKLFF	TGTGCCAGCGGGGCAGACGCAACTAATGAAAAACTGTTTTTT
TRBV7-2	TRBJ2-1	NA	TRBD1	CASSLAAGTVYNEQFF	TGTGCCAGCAGCTTAGCAGCCGGGACAGTCTACAATGAGCAGTTCTTC
TRBV18	TRBJ1-2	NA	NA	CASSPAGEEHGYTF	TGTGCCAGCTCACCCGCAGGGGAGGAGCATGGCTACACCTTC
TRBV29-1	TRBJ1-2	NA	TRBD1	CSVTAGQHYGYTF	TGCAGCGTTACTGCGGGACAGCACTATGGCTACACCTTC
TRBV5-1	TRBJ2-7	NA	NA	CASSLAFSGSFNEQYF	TGCGCCAGCAGCTTGGCCTTCTCGGGGAGTTTCAACGAGCAGTACTTC
TRBV29-1	TRBJ2-1	many	TRBD2	CSVVGGGTYNEQFF	TGCAGCGTTGTGGGCGGGGGTACCTACAATGAGCAGTTCTTC
TRBV7-2	TRBJ2-7	few	TRBD2	CASSLEGGVTSYEQYF	TGTGCCAGCAGCTTAGAGGGAGGGGTTACCTCCTACGAGCAGTACTTC
TRBV5-1	TRBJ2-5	NA	NA	CASSLGPGERETQYF	TGCGCCAGCAGCTTGGGTCCAGGGGAGAGAGAGACCCAGTACTTC
TRBV5-1	TRBJ1-2	NA	NA	CASSLVQGLGYTF	TGCGCCAGCAGCTTGGTCCAGGGTCTAGGCTACACCTTC
TRBV20-1	TRBJ2-2	few	NA	CSASGENTGELFF	TGCAGTGCTAGCGGGGAGAACACCGGGGAGCTGTTTTTT
TRBV5-1	TRBJ2-7	NA	NA	CASSPSDYEQYF	TGCGCCAGCAGCCCTAGCGACTACGAGCAGTACTTC
TRBV19	TRBJ2-7	few	NA	CASRARAGAYEQYF	TGTGCCAGTAGGGCCAGGGCAGGGGCTTACGAGCAGTACTTC
TRBV5-1	TRBJ1-4	NA	NA	CASSSSGTLLEKLFF	TGCGCCAGCAGCTCCTCCGGGACACTCCTTGAAAAACTGTTTTTT
TRBV7-2	TRBJ1-5	few	NA	CASSLIRHSNQPQHF	TGTGCCAGCAGCTTAATCAGGCATAGCAATCAGCCCCAGCATTTT
TRBV2	TRBJ1-5	NA	NA	CASRWDRDQPQHF	TGTGCCAGCAGGTGGGATAGGGATCAGCCCCAGCATTTT
TRBV12-3/TRBV12-4	TRBJ1-5	NA	NA	CASSLNSENQPQHF	TGTGCCAGCAGTTTGAACTCTGAGAATCAGCCCCAGCATTTT
TRBV10-2	TRBJ2-3	NA	TRBD2	CASRSGGISTDTQYF	TGCGCCAGCAGGAGCGGGGGGATTAGCACAGATACGCAGTATTTT
TRBV5-1	TRBJ1-1	few	NA	CASSLVGHTEAFF	TGCGCCAGCAGCTTGGTAGGGCACACTGAAGCTTTCTTT
TRBV9	TRBJ1-1	NA	NA	CASSLRHNTEAFF	TGTGCCAGCAGCCTTCGACACAACACTGAAGCTTTCTTT
TRBV29-1	TRBJ2-5	NA	NA	CSVVFRIALDETQYF	TGCAGCGTTGTTTTTCGTATTGCCCTGGATGAGACCCAGTACTTC
TRBV5-1	TRBJ2-7	few	NA	CASSLTSYEQYF	TGCGCCAGCAGCTTGACTTCCTACGAGCAGTACTTC
TRBV7-9	TRBJ1-3	NA	TRBD1	CASSSLQGAGNTIYF	TGTGCCAGCAGCTCATTACAGGGGGCTGGAAACACCATATATTTT
TRBV20-1	TRBJ2-7	many	TRBD1	CSARDGQARSYEQYF	TGCAGTGCTAGAGATGGACAGGCCCGCTCCTACGAGCAGTACTTC
TRBV6-6	TRBJ1-1	few	NA	CASSLLEAGTTEAFF	TGTGCCAGCAGTCTCCTCGAGGCAGGGACCACTGAAGCTTTCTTT
TRBV5-1	TRBJ2-4	few	TRBD1	CASSHGTEKNIQYF	TGCGCCAGCAGCCATGGGACAGAGAAAAACATTCAGTACTTC
TRBV7-6	TRBJ2-7	NA	NA	CASSLPPGPTIYEQYF	TGTGCCAGCAGCTTACCCCCGGGACCAACGATCTACGAGCAGTACTTC
TRBV12-3/TRBV12-4	TRBJ2-3	NA	NA	CASSLGSFITDTQYF	TGTGCCAGCAGTTTGGGCAGTTTCATCACAGATACGCAGTATTTT
TRBV4-2	TRBJ2-3	NA	TRBD2	CASSQAGTSSSDTQYF	TGTGCCAGCAGCCAAGCCGGGACTAGCAGTTCAGATACGCAGTATTTT
TRBV29-1	TRBJ1-2	NA	TRBD1	CSVRTGPTLYGYTF	TGCAGCGTGAGGACAGGCCCGACCCTCTATGGCTACACCTTC
TRBV4-1	TRBJ1-2	NA	NA	CASSQGARSNYGYTF	TGCGCCAGCAGCCAAGGGGCCAGGTCTAACTATGGCTACACCTTC
TRBV7-3	TRBJ2-5	NA	TRBD2	CASSLTGPQGLVGQETQYF	TGTGCCAGCAGCTTAACTGGGCCTCAGGGACTAGTCGGGCAAGAGACCCAGTACTTC
TRBV5-6	TRBJ2-1	NA	TRBD1	CASSGRDRDEQFF	TGTGCCAGCAGCGGCCGGGACAGAGATGAGCAGTTCTTC